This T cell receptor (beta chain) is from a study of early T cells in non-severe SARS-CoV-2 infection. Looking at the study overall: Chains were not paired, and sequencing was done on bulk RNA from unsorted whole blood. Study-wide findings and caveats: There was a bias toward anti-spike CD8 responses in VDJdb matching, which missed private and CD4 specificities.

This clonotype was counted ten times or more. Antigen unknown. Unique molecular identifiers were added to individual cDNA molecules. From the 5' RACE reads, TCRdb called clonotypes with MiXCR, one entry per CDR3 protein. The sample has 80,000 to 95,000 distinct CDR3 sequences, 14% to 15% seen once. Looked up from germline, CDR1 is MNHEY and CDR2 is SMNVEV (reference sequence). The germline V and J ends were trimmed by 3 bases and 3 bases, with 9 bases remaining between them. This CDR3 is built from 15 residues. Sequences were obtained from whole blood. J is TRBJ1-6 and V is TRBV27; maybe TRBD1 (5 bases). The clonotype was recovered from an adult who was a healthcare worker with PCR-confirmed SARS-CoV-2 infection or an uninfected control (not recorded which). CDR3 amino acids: CASSFGTDYNSPLHF. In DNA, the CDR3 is TGTGCCAGCAGTTTTGGGACGGACTATAATTCACCCCTCCACTTT.